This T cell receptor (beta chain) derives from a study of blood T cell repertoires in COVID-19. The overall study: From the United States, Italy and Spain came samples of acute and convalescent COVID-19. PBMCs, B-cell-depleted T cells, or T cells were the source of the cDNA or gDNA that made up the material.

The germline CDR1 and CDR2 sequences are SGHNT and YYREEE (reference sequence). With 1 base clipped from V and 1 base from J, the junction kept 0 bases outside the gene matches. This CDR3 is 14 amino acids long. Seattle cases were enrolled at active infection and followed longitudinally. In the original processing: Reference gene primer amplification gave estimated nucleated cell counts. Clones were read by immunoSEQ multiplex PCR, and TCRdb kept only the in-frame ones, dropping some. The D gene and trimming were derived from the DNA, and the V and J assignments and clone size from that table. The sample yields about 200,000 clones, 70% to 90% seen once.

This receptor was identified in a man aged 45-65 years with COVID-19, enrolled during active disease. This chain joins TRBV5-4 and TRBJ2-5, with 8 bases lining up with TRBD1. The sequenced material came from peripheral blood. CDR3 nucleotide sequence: TGTGCCAGCAGCTTGCAGGGGGCCCAAGAGACCCAGTACTTC. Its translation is CASSLQGAQETQYF.